The next 20 T cell receptor beta chains were all read from a single sample in a study of early T cells in non-severe SARS-CoV-2 infection (dated by TCRdb to about 2021). Preparation of the library involved 5' RACE. The sequencer listed for this sample is NextSeq 500. TCRdb ran its own pipeline on the public reads, namely fastp trimming at Q25 and MiXCR clone calling, and kept in-frame beta chains. Each entry is one CDR3 protein sequence, shown with its most common DNA and genes. Here the sample has under 85,000 distinct CDR3 sequences; roughly 8.7% occur a single time. Together, the top ten hold 5.9% of the sample. What was sequenced was whole blood. The receptor set was obtained from an adult who was a healthcare worker with PCR-confirmed SARS-CoV-2 infection or an uninfected control (not recorded which).

This clonotype was counted ten times or more. The V call is TRBV29-1, the J call TRBJ2-4; 9 bases match TRBD1. The junction had 3 bases not matched to a gene; V was cut back by 7 bases and J by 5 bases. Germline V gene lookup returns CDR1 SQVTM and CDR2 ANQGSEA. This CDR3 has 12 amino acids. The DNA for the CDR3 is TGCAGCGCGGGACAGGGTGAAAACATTCAGTACTTC. Translation: CSAGQGENIQYF.

The rearrangement uses TRBV4-2 and TRBJ2-3; possibly TRBD2 for D (6 bases). V was clipped by 1 base and J by 1 base, with 12 bases between them. Germline CDR1 reads LGHNA; CDR2 reads YNFKEQ. The CDR3 is made up of 16 amino acids. The CDR3 sequence is CASSQVLAIGTDTQYF. CDR3 sequence (DNA): TGTGCCAGCAGCCAAGTCCTAGCGATCGGCACAGATACGCAGTATTTT.

Only a few counts were recorded for this clonotype. The chain carries TRBV15 and TRBJ1-2; 8 bases line up with TRBD1. Germline CDR1 is LNHNV and CDR2 is YYDKDF (reference sequence). The CDR3 length is 13 residues. V shed 5 bases, J shed 8 bases, and the junction held 7 bases outside the gene matches. CDR3 coding DNA: TGTGCCACCAGCTACGGACAGGGAGGAGGCTACACCTTC. Protein product: CATSYGQGGGYTF.

This clonotype occurred many times. The rearrangement links TRBV7-9 to TRBJ2-3; 7 bases agree with TRBD1. V dropped 7 bases and J dropped 3; count of bases not matched to a gene: 7. Germline CDR1 SEHNR, CDR2 FQNEAQ (reference sequence). The CDR3 is made up of 14 amino acids. In DNA form, the CDR3 reads TGTGCCAGCATTCTGACAGGGTCTACAGATACGCAGTATTTT. Amino acid sequence: CASILTGSTDTQYF.

This clonotype has a handful of counts. The chain recombines TRBV19 with TRBJ2-2, with TRBD2 as a possible D gene (7 bases). The CDR3 is 15 amino acids. The germline CDR1 and CDR2 sequences are LNHDA and SQIVND (reference sequence). Trimming stripped 7 bases from V and 8 bases from J, with 20 bases between. CDR3 bases: TGTGCCAGTAAGGCACAGGGAGGGTATGCGGGGGAGCTGTTTTTT. Encoded protein: CASKAQGGYAGELFF.

At least ten counts were recorded for this clonotype. This chain uses TRBV6-2 or TRBV6-3 with TRBJ2-7; maybe TRBD2 (6 bases). V was cut by 5 bases and J by 5 bases, with 16 bases left in between. The V gene's germline CDR1 is MNHEY and CDR2 SVGEGT. The CDR3 is 14 residues long. CDR3 in DNA: TGTGCCAGCAGTCGATTGACTAGTTTTGACGAGCAGTACTTC. It codes for CASSRLTSFDEQYF.

This clonotype was observed a few times. The rearrangement joins TRBV30 to TRBJ2-3; TRBD2 matches 8 bases. In germline, CDR1 is GTSNPN, CDR2 SVGIG (reference sequence). J gave up 3 bases and V 3 bases, and 14 bases lay outside the gene matches. The CDR3 length is 17 residues. DNA for the CDR3: TGTGCCTGGAGACGGGCCCGCGGGGGGAAAGGGACAGATACGCAGTATTTT. It is translated as CAWRRARGGKGTDTQYF. The whole variable domain, remainder taken from reference TRBV30 and TRBJ2-3, is SQTIHQWPATLVQPVGSPLSLECTVEGTSNPNLYWYRQAAGRGLQLLFYSVGIGQISSEVPQNLSASRPQDRQFILSSKKLLLSDSGFYLCAWRRARGGKGTDTQYFGPGTRLTVL.

The V gene is TRBV2, the J gene TRBJ2-3; 9 positions agree with TRBD1. The V gene end was trimmed by 0 bases and the J gene end by 4 bases; junction bases not matched to a gene: 2. This CDR3 is built from 15 residues. From germline, CDR1 is SNHLY and CDR2 FYNNEI. CDR3 region: CASSEAGTGSDTQYF. The CDR3, as DNA: TGTGCCAGCAGTGAAGCGGGGACAGGGTCAGATACGCAGTATTTT.

At least ten counts were recorded for this clonotype. This chain uses TRBV7-9 with TRBJ2-1, with D unresolved. Trimming took off 5 bases at V and 5 bases at J, with 7 bases between the two ends. The CDR3 is 12 residues long. Germline V CDR1 and CDR2: SEHNR, FQNEAQ (reference sequence). The CDR3 reads CASSRTDNEQFF. CDR3 nucleotides: TGTGCCAGCAGCAGAACTGACAATGAGCAGTTCTTC.

There are many counts of this clonotype. This chain links TRBV29-1 with TRBJ2-3, with 7 nucleotides matching TRBD2. CDR1 is SQVTM, CDR2 ANQGSEA, per germline. This CDR3 is 13 amino acids long. J lost 4 bases, V lost 6 bases, and 7 bases had no gene match. The CDR3 DNA is TGCAGCGTGGCGGGAGAGGGCGCAGATACGCAGTATTTT. The encoded protein is CSVAGEGADTQYF.

This clonotype was observed at least ten times. The rearrangement links TRBV20-1 to TRBJ2-1; unclear D gene. Trimming left V 1 base short and J 0 bases short, with 7 bases between. The CDR3 covers 14 residues. Germline V CDR1 and CDR2: DFQATT, SNEGSKA (reference sequence). CDR3 sequence: CSARVLSSYNEQFF. The CDR3 region has the DNA TGCAGTGCTAGAGTATTAAGCTCCTACAATGAGCAGTTCTTC.

This clonotype has a count of ten or more. The chain is built from TRBV20-1 and TRBJ1-1; the D gene is possibly TRBD1 (5 bases). The CDR3 has 13 amino acids. Germline lookup yields CDR1 DFQATT and CDR2 SNEGSKA (reference sequence). The V and J ends lost 6 bases and 2 bases respectively, with 13 bases between them. The CDR3 loop reads CSAKRDSNTEAFF. CDR3 DNA: TGCAGTGCAAAGCGTGACAGTAACACTGAAGCTTTCTTT.

The chain carries TRBV4-3 and TRBJ2-1; 9 bases fit TRBD2. V dropped 4 bases and J dropped 8; count of bases not matched to a gene: 12. Germline loops: CDR1 LGHNA, CDR2 YSLEER. This CDR3 has 16 residues. The CDR3 nucleotides are TGCGCCAGCAGCCCCGGTGGCGGGAGGGTCGGAGATGAGCAGTTCTTC. Encoded protein: CASSPGGGRVGDEQFF.

This clonotype was picked up many times. The chain carries TRBV20-1 and TRBJ2-2; D remains unclear. The CDR3 is 15 amino acids. CDR1 and CDR2 (germline): DFQATT, SNEGSKA (reference sequence). V dropped 5 bases and J dropped 0 bases, with 13 bases sitting between them. The CDR3 DNA reads as TGCAGTGCTTTTTCGACAAGTTCGAACACCGGGGAGCTGTTTTTT. Translated: CSAFSTSSNTGELFF.

This clonotype was found many times. The chain combines TRBV7-2 with TRBJ1-2, with a possible D match to TRBD1 (6 bases). The germline V gene has CDR1 SGHTA and CDR2 FQGNSA. Trimming took off 5 bases at V and 6 bases at J, with 25 bases between the two ends. This CDR3 spans 17 amino acids. CDR3 coding DNA: TGTGCCAGCAGCCTCGCCCCATACGGCTGGGCAGGGGATGGCTACACCTTC. Translated, it gives CASSLAPYGWAGDGYTF.

This chain joins TRBV19 and TRBJ2-3, with a tentative D call TRBD2 (7 bases). V lost 3 bases and J lost 0, with 16 bases in between. Germline CDR1 and CDR2: LNHDA and SQIVND (reference sequence). There are 17 residues in the CDR3. The CDR3 DNA follows: TGTGCCAGTAGTATTGCGGGGGCCGTTTTTAGCACAGATACGCAGTATTTT. This codes for CASSIAGAVFSTDTQYF.

This clonotype has at least ten counts. This chain uses TRBV27 with TRBJ1-2; no firm D call. This CDR3 contains 15 residues. V was pared by 0 bases and J by 2 bases, with 10 bases between. Looked up from germline, CDR1 is MNHEY and CDR2 is SMNVEV (reference sequence). The CDR3 bases are TGTGCCAGCAGTTTATCAGCCGGGAACAACTATGGCTACACCTTC. Its protein product is CASSLSAGNNYGYTF.

The chain couples TRBV5-1 to TRBJ2-1; D might be TRBD2 (6 bases). With 2 bases removed from V and 4 bases from J, the gap between germline ends came to 10 bases. CDR1 and CDR2 from the germline V gene are SGHRS and YFSETQ. The CDR3 consists of 14 residues. CDR3 nucleotide sequence: TGCGCCAGCAGCTTCGGGACTTCTTACAATGAGCAGTTCTTC. This translates into CASSFGTSYNEQFF. The full variable domain, its missing parts supplied by reference TRBV5-1 and TRBJ2-1, is KAGVTQTPRYLIKTRGQQVTLSCSPISGHRSVSWYQQTPGQGLQFLFEYFSETQRNKGNFPGRFSGRQFSNSRSEMNVSTLELGDSALYLCASSFGTSYNEQFFGPGTRLTVL.

This clonotype was detected only a few times. The gene calls are TRBV11-2 and TRBJ1-6, with 7 positions matching TRBD1. Trimming removed 5 bases from V and 9 bases from J; junction bases left unmatched: 7. The CDR3 is made up of 14 amino acids. Germline V gene sequence: CDR1 SGHAT, CDR2 FQNNGV. The CDR3 sequence is CASSRIGDSSPLHF. The DNA for the CDR3 is TGTGCCAGCAGCCGTATCGGGGACAGTTCACCCCTCCACTTT.

Notes on this clonotype: One base away lies a much larger clone, so this may be a sequencing read error. The chain joins TRBV14 to TRBJ1-5; tentative D call: TRBD1 (5 bases). The CDR3 is 13 residues long. Per the germline V gene, CDR1 is SGHDN and CDR2 is FVKESK. This CDR3 is CVSSLSRDQPQHF. DNA of the CDR3: TGTGTCAGCAGCCTCAGCAGGGATCAGCCCCAGCATTTT.